Described below is a single TCR beta chain sequence and its context. Its specific antigen is unknown. No much larger clone exists at a distance of one base, and base qualities are not known. Trimming removed 3 bases from V and 0 bases from J; the gene matches leave 9 bases unexplained. The CDR3 measures 18 amino acids from cysteine to phenylalanine. Solely the CDR3 DNA is kept, with 54 bases framed from the first base. Looking up the germline V gene yields CDR1 SGHRS and CDR2 YFSETQ. Enrolling through a virtual design, the prospective study's participants ranged in age from roughly 18 to 89 years and lived across about two dozen United States geographic areas. In the prospective study, cohorts were assigned on the basis of participant-reported clinical history obtained from a screening survey and a study questionnaire. In the prospective study, mobile phlebotomists collected whole blood, serum and a nasopharyngeal or oropharyngeal swab from each participant. Additional blood draws and questionnaires over an approximately 2-month period could optionally be provided by prospective study participants. Prospective study blood samples were shipped either frozen or at room temperature before DNA extraction.

The data were taken from a study of blood T cell repertoires in COVID-19 (dated by TCRdb to the early 2020s). As for the study more broadly: Recovered participants in ImmuneRACE Cohort 3 were defined as having two consecutive negative NP/OP PCR tests, clearance from a healthcare professional, or resolution of symptoms. The material from the prospective study consisted of cDNA or gDNA derived from T cells, B-cell-depleted T cells, or PBMCs. The repertoires were made available in a free public database intended to serve as a resource for research on the immune response to SARS-CoV-2. The collaborator samples originated in the United States, Italy and Spain and spanned the acute and convalescent phases of COVID-19. A de-identified subject ID, COVID-19 status, age in years and sex were almost always included in the sample metadata. Deeply sampled blood TCRbeta repertoires from subjects exposed to, actively infected with, or recovered from COVID-19 were included in the dataset. Where HLA class I and class II types were available, the types were taken from metadata supplied by the sample provider, not from assay-based typing. The samples were drawn from the first 160 participants of the ongoing ImmuneRACE study and from under 1,500 subjects provided by 6 global collaborators.

TCRbeta CDR3 regions were amplified from genomic DNA using the immunoSEQ Assay, a bias-controlled multiplex PCR. Regarding the original processing steps: Within the assay, amplification of reference gene primers was used to estimate how many nucleated cells each sample contained. Sequence reads were collapsed and filtered to measure the absolute abundance of every unique TCRbeta CDR3 rearrangement. For each sample, productive Simpson clonality was calculated by taking the square root of Simpson's diversity index across productive rearrangements. TCRdb carries this immuneACCESS record with in-frame sequences only. Its versions omit some clonotypes, under half of them owing to an unresolved V gene in the studies checked, with the rest unexplained. The V and J calls and clone size were taken over from that table, and D and trimming were inferred from the DNA. The sample table contains fewer than 200,000 clones; only one count was recorded for 65% to 80% of them. The ten largest make up over 15% of the sample.

Results and caveats for the whole study, not just this receptor: The quantity of clinical and demographic metadata differed by source and by participant and was supplied without curation.

The sequenced material came from PBMCs or T cells enriched from blood (not recorded which). The receptor was isolated from a woman in her 70s in a cohort exposed to, infected with or recovered from COVID-19 (not recorded which). The chain is made from TRBV5-1 and TRBJ1-6, with 7 bases in between that match TRBD1. The DNA sequence follows: TGCGCCAGCAGCTGGTTGGGACAGATAAGCTCCTATAATTCACCCCTCCACTTT. Its protein product is CASSWLGQISSYNSPLHF.